What follows is one TCR beta chain and its context. The antigen remains unidentified. The sample originates from a study of cytomegalovirus exposure and HLA in healthy donors. Overall study context: A prior study identified just under 120 million unique TCR beta sequences from some 200 million T cells.

This PCR relied on a set of 60 Vbeta primers and 13 Jbeta primers. The data were produced by immunoSEQ multiplex PCR, yet TCRdb's version contains in-frame clones alone and is incomplete. The profile shows about 96,000 clones, 60% to 75% of them singletons. This CDR3 has 16 amino acids. Between the trimmed V and J ends, which lost 0 bases and 4 bases, there was a span of 16 bases. Looked up from germline, CDR1 is SGDLS and CDR2 is YYNGEE. Study outcomes and limitations: There were some public TCRs occurring in many donors, but most TCR sequences were rare. Later on, analysis showed that most CMV-associated TCR beta chains appeared to be HLA-restricted.

The chain couples TRBV9 to TRBJ1-1; tentative D call: TRBD1 (6 bases). Sequenced input: PBMCs. The receptor comes from a man aged 55 to 69 in good health and CMV-seronegative. This CDR3 reads CASSVVGVLQGTEAFF. CDR3 bases: TGTGCCAGCAGCGTAGTCGGTGTGTTACAGGGCACTGAAGCTTTCTTT.